The 13 T cell receptor beta chains below all came from one sample that was sequenced in a study of preoperative IRX-2 immunotherapy in early breast cancer. Using immunoSEQ multiplex PCR, the repertoire was profiled, and TCRdb retains in-frame clones only, with some absent. The sample holds 95,000 to 100,000 clones, 80% to 90% seen once. Treatment of the sample: preoperative locoregional IRX-2 cytokine immunotherapy. Specimen: tumor tissue, collected after IRX-2 immunotherapy. Receptors were obtained from a human donor with breast cancer.

V gene TRBV5-1 combines with J gene TRBJ2-1; 11 bases line up with TRBD2. The CDR3 covers 15 residues. In germline, CDR1 is SGHRS, CDR2 YFSETQ. J gave up 2 bases and V 4 bases, and 2 bases lay outside the gene matches. The CDR3 sequence is CASSQLAGAYNEQFF. Written as DNA, the CDR3 is TGCGCCAGCAGCCAACTAGCGGGGGCCTACAATGAGCAGTTCTTC.

The chain employs TRBV5-1 and TRBJ2-7; tentatively, D is TRBD1 or TRBD2 (6 bases each). Between the trimmed V and J ends, which lost 3 bases and 4 bases, there was a span of 14 bases. This CDR3 comprises 14 residues. Germline V CDR1 and CDR2: SGHRS, YFSETQ. In DNA, the CDR3 is TGCGCCAGCAGCTACGGAGGGGGAAGATACGAGCAGTACTTC. It codes for CASSYGGGRYEQYF.

The CDR3 here is CASSEQSGQPQHF. DNA of the CDR3: TGTGCCAGCAGTGAACAGTCAGGGCAGCCCCAGCATTTT. The rearrangement joins TRBV2 to TRBJ1-5, with D possibly being TRBD1 (5 bases). With 2 bases removed from V and 7 bases from J, the gap between germline ends came to 9 bases. The CDR3 runs 13 residues. Germline V gene lookup returns CDR1 SNHLY and CDR2 FYNNEI.

This chain connects TRBV19 to TRBJ1-5, with D uncertain. CDR1 is LNHDA, CDR2 SQIVND, per germline (reference sequence). Trimming stripped 6 bases from V and 9 bases from J, with 15 bases between. This CDR3 region has 13 residues. The CDR3 DNA reads as TGTGCCAGTAGCCACGAGACGGGGTTGCCCCAGCATTTT. It encodes CASSHETGLPQHF.

This chain uses TRBV7-6 with TRBJ2-1, with D unresolved. V gave up 3 bases and J gave up 0 bases, with 9 bases separating them. In germline, CDR1 is SGHVS, CDR2 FNYEAQ. The CDR3 is made up of 15 amino acids. The DNA of the CDR3 is TGTGCCAGCAGCTTGACGGGCCGCTCCTACAATGAGCAGTTCTTC. Encoded protein: CASSLTGRSYNEQFF.

The chain recombines TRBV28 with TRBJ1-1, with TRBD1 matching over 7 bases. Germline values: CDR1 MDHEN, CDR2 SYDVKM. Trimming at V came to 5 bases and at J to 5 bases, leaving 8 bases not matched to a gene. The CDR3 is 14 amino acids. The CDR3 sequence: CASSTRTGATEAFF. The CDR3 coding sequence is TGTGCCAGCAGTACAAGAACAGGGGCTACTGAAGCTTTCTTT.

This clone was seen only once. This rearrangement joins TRBV28 to TRBJ1-4; the D gene is possibly TRBD1 (6 bases). Germline CDR1 reads MDHEN; CDR2 reads SYDVKM. V lost 7 bases, J lost 7 bases, and 22 bases lay in between. This CDR3 is built from 16 residues. For the CDR3, the DNA is TGTGCCAGCATTAAGACCTCAGGGGTAATTAGTGAAAAACTGTTTTTT. Protein: CASIKTSGVISEKLFF.

CDR3 in DNA: TGTGCCAGTAGTATAGATGGGAGGGGAACCGGGGAGCTGTTTTTT. Its translation is CASSIDGRGTGELFF. The V call is TRBV19, the J call TRBJ2-2, with 7 bases that match TRBD2. Germline V gene lookup returns CDR1 LNHDA and CDR2 SQIVND (reference sequence). The ends lost 0 bases at V and 5 bases at J; junction bases unmatched: 3. This CDR3 comprises 15 residues. Full variable domain (missing parts from reference TRBV19 and TRBJ2-2): DGGITQSPKYLFRKEGQNVTLSCEQNLNHDAMYWYRQDPGQGLRLIYYSQIVNDFQKGDIAEGYSVSREKKESFPLTVTSAQKNPTAFYLCASSIDGRGTGELFFGEGSRLTVL.

The J gene is TRBJ2-1, the V gene TRBV28, with D unclear. The germline V and J ends were trimmed by 4 bases and 10 bases, with 11 bases remaining between them. CDR3 size: 12 residues. The germline V gene has CDR1 MDHEN and CDR2 SYDVKM. Here the CDR3 DNA reads TGTGCCAGCAGTTCCGGACCAGCCGAGCAGTTCTTC. Translating gives CASSSGPAEQFF.

V usage is TRBV29-1 and J usage is TRBJ2-7, with a weak D call TRBD2 (5 bases). Trimming took off 4 bases at V and 7 bases at J, with 20 bases between the two ends. Germline assignment: CDR1 SQVTM and CDR2 ANQGSEA. The CDR3 runs to 14 residues. CDR3 nucleotide sequence: TGCAGCGTTGGTGGCGGGCCCCCTACGTGGGAGCAGTACTTC. This gives the protein CSVGGGPPTWEQYF.

The rearrangement uses TRBV29-1 and TRBJ2-7, with 7 bases aligning to TRBD1. The ends lost 5 bases at V and 1 base at J; junction bases unmatched: 14. The CDR3 has 16 amino acids. Germline V gene sequence: CDR1 SQVTM, CDR2 ANQGSEA. Here the CDR3 reads CSVTLNEGAKSYEQYF. The CDR3, as DNA: TGCAGCGTTACCCTGAACGAGGGGGCGAAATCCTACGAGCAGTACTTC.

CDR3 region: CASSLGWGGHNSPLHF. The CDR3 bases are TGCGCCAGCAGCTTGGGATGGGGGGGACATAATTCACCCCTCCACTTT. The gene calls are TRBV5-1 and TRBJ1-6; weak D call: TRBD1 (5 bases). Trimming took off 0 bases at V and 5 bases at J, with 12 bases between the two ends. In germline, CDR1 is SGHRS, CDR2 YFSETQ. This CDR3 has 16 residues.

Regarding this clone: The germline gene is not matched at one end of the junction; a read error may be the cause. V and J are TRBV11-3 and TRBJ2-7; 7 bases map to TRBD2. The length of the CDR3 is 14 residues. CDR1 is SGHNT and CDR2 is YENEEA in the germline V gene. The CDR3 region is CASSLGGTGDEQYF. The CDR3 nucleotides are TGTGCTAGCAGCTTGGGGGGGACTGGCGACGAGCAGTACTTC. Full variable domain (outside the CDR3, taken from reference TRBV11-3 and TRBJ2-7): EAGVVQSPRYKIIEKKQPVAFWCNPISGHNTLYWYLQNLGQGPELLIRYENEEAVDDSQLPKDRFSAERLKGVDSTLKIQPAELGDSAVYLCASSLGGTGDEQYFGPGTRLTVT.